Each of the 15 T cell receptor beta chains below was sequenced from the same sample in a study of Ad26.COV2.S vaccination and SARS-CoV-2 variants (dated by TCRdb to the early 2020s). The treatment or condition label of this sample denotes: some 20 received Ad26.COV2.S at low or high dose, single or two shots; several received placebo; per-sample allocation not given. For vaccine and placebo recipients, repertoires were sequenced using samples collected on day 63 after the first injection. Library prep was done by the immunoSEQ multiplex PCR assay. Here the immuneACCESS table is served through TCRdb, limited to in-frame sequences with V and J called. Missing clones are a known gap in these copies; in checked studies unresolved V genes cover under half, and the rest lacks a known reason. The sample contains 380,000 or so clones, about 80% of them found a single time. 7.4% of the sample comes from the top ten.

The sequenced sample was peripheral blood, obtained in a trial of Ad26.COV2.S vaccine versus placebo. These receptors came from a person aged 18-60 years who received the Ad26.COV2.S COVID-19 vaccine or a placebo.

In DNA form, the CDR3 reads TGTGCCAGCAGCAATGGTCCCGGAGGAGGAAACACCATATATTTT. Protein product: CASSNGPGGGNTIYF. J is TRBJ1-3 and V is TRBV5-5; unclear D gene. V shed 4 bases and J shed 4 bases, with 15 bases lying between them. The germline CDR1 and CDR2 sequences are SGHKS and YYEKEE (reference sequence). The CDR3 consists of 15 residues.

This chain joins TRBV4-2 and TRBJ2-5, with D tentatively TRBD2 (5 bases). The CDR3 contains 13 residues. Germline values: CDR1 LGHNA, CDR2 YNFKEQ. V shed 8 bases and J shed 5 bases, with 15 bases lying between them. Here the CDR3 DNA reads TGTGCCAGCGAGGGCGGGCCGCGGGAGACCCAGTACTTC. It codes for CASEGGPRETQYF.

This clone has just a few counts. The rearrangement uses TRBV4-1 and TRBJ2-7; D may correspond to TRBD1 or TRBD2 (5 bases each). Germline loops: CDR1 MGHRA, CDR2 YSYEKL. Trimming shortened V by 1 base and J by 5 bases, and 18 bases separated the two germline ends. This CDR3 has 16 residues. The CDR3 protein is CASSQGRGPPRNEQYF. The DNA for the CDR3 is TGCGCCAGCAGCCAAGGACGGGGCCCTCCTCGGAACGAGCAGTACTTC.

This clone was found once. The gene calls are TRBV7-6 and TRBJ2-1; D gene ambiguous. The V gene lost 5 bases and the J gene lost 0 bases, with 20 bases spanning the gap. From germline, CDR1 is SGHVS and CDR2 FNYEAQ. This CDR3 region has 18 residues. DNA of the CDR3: TGTGCCAGCAGCCCTCAAGAGTGGGTCTATAGCTCCTACAATGAGCAGTTCTTC. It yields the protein CASSPQEWVYSSYNEQFF.

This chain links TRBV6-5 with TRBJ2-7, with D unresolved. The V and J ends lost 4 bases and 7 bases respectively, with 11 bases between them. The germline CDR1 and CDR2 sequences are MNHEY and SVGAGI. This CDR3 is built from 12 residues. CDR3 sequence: CASSFGRGEQYF. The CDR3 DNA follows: TGTGCCAGCAGTTTCGGACGTGGAGAGCAGTACTTC.

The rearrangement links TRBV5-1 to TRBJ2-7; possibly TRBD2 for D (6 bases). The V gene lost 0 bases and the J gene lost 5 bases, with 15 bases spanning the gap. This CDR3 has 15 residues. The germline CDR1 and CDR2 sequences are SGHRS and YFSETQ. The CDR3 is CASSLGGTAPDEQYF. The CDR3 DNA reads TGCGCCAGCAGCTTGGGGGGGACTGCTCCTGACGAGCAGTACTTC.

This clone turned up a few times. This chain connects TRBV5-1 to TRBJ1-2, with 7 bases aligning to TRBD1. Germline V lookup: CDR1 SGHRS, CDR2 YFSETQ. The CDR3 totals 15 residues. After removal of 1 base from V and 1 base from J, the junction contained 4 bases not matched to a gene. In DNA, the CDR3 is TGCGCCAGCAGCTTGACAACAGGGGTTAACTATGGCTACACCTTC. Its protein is CASSLTTGVNYGYTF.

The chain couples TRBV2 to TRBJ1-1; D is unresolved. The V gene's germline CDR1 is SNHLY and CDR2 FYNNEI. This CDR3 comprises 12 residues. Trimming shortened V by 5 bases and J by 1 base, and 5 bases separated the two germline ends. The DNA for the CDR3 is TGTGCCAGCAGTCGGACGAACACTGAAGCTTTCTTT. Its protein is CASSRTNTEAFF.

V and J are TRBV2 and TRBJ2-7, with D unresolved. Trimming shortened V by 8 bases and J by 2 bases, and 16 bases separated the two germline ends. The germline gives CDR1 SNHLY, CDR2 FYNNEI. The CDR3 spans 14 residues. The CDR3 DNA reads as TGTGCCAGCGGAAGACAACCCAGAACCTACGAGCAGTACTTC. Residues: CASGRQPRTYEQYF.

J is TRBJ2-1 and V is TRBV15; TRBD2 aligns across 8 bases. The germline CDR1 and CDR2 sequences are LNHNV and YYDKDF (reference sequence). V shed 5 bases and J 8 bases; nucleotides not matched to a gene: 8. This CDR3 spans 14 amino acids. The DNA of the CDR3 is TGTGCCACCAGCGCCCACCCCGGGAGGGATGAGCAGTTCTTC. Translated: CATSAHPGRDEQFF.

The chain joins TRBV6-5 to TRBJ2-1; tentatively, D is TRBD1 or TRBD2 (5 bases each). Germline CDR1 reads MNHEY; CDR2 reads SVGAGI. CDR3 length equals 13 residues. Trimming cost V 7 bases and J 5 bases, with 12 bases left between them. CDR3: CASTDPGHNEQFF. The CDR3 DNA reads TGTGCCAGCACCGACCCGGGGCACAATGAGCAGTTCTTC.

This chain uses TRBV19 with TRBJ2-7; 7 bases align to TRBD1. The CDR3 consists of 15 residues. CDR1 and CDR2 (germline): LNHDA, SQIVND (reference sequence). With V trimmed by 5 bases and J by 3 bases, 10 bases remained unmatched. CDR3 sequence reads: CASSATTGEGYEQYF. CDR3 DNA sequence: TGTGCCAGTAGTGCTACTACAGGGGAAGGCTACGAGCAGTACTTC.

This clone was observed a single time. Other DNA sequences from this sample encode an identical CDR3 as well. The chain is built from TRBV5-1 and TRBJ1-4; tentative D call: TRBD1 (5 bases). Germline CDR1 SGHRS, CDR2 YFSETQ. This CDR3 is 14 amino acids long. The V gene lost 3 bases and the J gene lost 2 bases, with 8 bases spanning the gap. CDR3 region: CASSSTATNEKLFF. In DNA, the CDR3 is TGCGCCAGCAGCTCGACAGCTACTAATGAAAAACTGTTTTTT. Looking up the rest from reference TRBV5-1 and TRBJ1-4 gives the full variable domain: KAGVTQTPRYLIKTRGQQVTLSCSPISGHRSVSWYQQTPGQGLQFLFEYFSETQRNKGNFPGRFSGRQFSNSRSEMNVSTLELGDSALYLCASSSTATNEKLFFGSGTQLSVL.

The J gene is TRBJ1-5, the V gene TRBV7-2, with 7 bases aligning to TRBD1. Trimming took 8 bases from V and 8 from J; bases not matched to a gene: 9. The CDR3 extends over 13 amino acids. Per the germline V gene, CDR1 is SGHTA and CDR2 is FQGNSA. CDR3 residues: CASVKGDREPQHF. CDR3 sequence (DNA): TGTGCCAGCGTAAAGGGTGACAGGGAGCCCCAGCATTTT.

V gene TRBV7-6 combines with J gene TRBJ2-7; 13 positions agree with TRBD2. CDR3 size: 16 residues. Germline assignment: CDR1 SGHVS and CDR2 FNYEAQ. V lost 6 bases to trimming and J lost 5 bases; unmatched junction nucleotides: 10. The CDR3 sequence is CASSSGLAGFGDEQYF. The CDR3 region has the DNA TGTGCCAGCAGTTCGGGACTAGCGGGATTTGGAGACGAGCAGTACTTC.